These 8 T cell receptor beta chains came from one sample sequenced in a study of T-cell memory formation after mild COVID-19 (dated by TCRdb to the early 2020s). The method behind the library was 5' RACE. Sequencing was performed on an Illumina NovaSeq 6000. Starting from the raw public reads, TCRdb applied fastp trimming at Q25, assembled clones with MiXCR and retained in-frame beta chains. Each entry is one CDR3 protein sequence, shown with its most common DNA and genes. The sample profile shows 250,000 to 350,000 distinct CDR3 sequences; less than 20% of them were found once. Around 20% of the sample is held by the ten biggest clonotypes. Sequenced: PBMCs or a T cell subset sorted from them (not recorded which). The receptor source for this set is a man aged 18 to 29 who had mild COVID-19 (a few samples of this study predate the infection). The sample titles of this study are shuffled in the database, so cell type and time point are left out; the donor was told from shared clones.

This clonotype appeared many times. This CDR3 reads CASTVPGQGQGEQFF. Here the CDR3 DNA reads TGCGCCAGCACCGTCCCGGGACAGGGACAGGGTGAGCAGTTCTTC. The chain carries TRBV5-1 and TRBJ2-1, with 9 bases matching TRBD1. J lost 9 bases, V lost 6 bases, and 13 bases had no gene match. This CDR3 contains 15 residues. Germline assignment: CDR1 SGHRS and CDR2 YFSETQ. Based on the CDR3 plus reference TRBV5-1 and TRBJ2-1, the full variable domain is KAGVTQTPRYLIKTRGQQVTLSCSPISGHRSVSWYQQTPGQGLQFLFEYFSETQRNKGNFPGRFSGRQFSNSRSEMNVSTLELGDSALYLCASTVPGQGQGEQFFGPGTRLTVL.

This clonotype turned up a few times. V is TRBV9 and J is TRBJ1-1, with TRBD1 as a possible D gene (5 bases). This CDR3 has 15 amino acids. Between the trimmed V and J ends, which lost 5 bases and 0 bases, there was a span of 14 bases. Looked up from germline, CDR1 is SGDLS and CDR2 is YYNGEE. CDR3 in DNA: TGTGCCAGCAGGAAAATCGGGGGGGTGAACACTGAAGCTTTCTTT. Protein: CASRKIGGVNTEAFF.

This clonotype was recorded at least ten times. The V call is TRBV11-1, the J call TRBJ2-6; D call uncertain. Between the trimmed V and J ends, which lost 4 bases and 0 bases, there was a span of 13 bases. The CDR3 covers 17 residues. CDR1 and CDR2 (germline): SGHAT, FQDESV (reference sequence). CDR3 sequence: CASSSFQYGSGANVLTF. The CDR3 DNA reads TGTGCCAGCAGCTCCTTCCAGTACGGCTCTGGGGCCAACGTCCTGACTTTC.

This chain connects TRBV5-1 to TRBJ2-5; perhaps TRBD2 as D (7 bases). Looked up from germline, CDR1 is SGHRS and CDR2 is YFSETQ. The CDR3 runs 17 residues. Trimming removed 0 bases at V and 3 bases at J, with 18 bases between. CDR3 region: CASSLDVGGPSEETQYF. For the CDR3, the DNA is TGCGCCAGCAGCTTGGACGTGGGGGGGCCGTCCGAAGAGACCCAGTACTTC.

This chain connects TRBV5-4 to TRBJ2-1; 7 nucleotides align to TRBD2. The CDR3 covers 15 residues. V trimming: 1 base; J trimming: 2 bases; junction bases outside the gene matches: 3. CDR1 and CDR2 (germline): SGHNT, YYREEE (reference sequence). The CDR3 DNA reads TGTGCCAGCAGCTTGAGACTAGCACCCTACAATGAGCAGTTCTTC. It yields the protein CASSLRLAPYNEQFF.

The chain uses TRBV7-8 and TRBJ2-3; 10 positions match TRBD2. Unmatched junction bases numbered 3, after V lost 4 bases and J lost 2 bases. The CDR3 loop spans 15 amino acids. Germline-derived CDR1 and CDR2 are SGHVS and FQNEAQ. The CDR3 DNA reads as TGTGCCAGCAGCTCTCTAGCGGGGGCCACAGATACGCAGTATTTT. It yields the protein CASSSLAGATDTQYF.

The V call is TRBV4-1, the J call TRBJ2-5; TRBD1 agrees at 7 bases. Germline V lookup: CDR1 MGHRA, CDR2 YSYEKL. The junction had 5 bases not matched to a gene; V was cut back by 0 bases and J by 1 base. The CDR3 totals 16 residues. The CDR3 region has the DNA TGCGCCAGCAGCCAAGAAGCCTCAGGGGGCCAAGAGACCCAGTACTTC. Amino acids: CASSQEASGGQETQYF.

J is TRBJ1-2 and V is TRBV29-1; D is perhaps TRBD1 (6 bases). Per germline, CDR1 SQVTM and CDR2 ANQGSEA. V dropped 7 bases and J dropped 4 bases, with 16 bases sitting between them. The CDR3 runs 13 residues. CDR3 DNA sequence: TGCAGCGCCCGGGAGGGGGGACTCTATGGCTACACCTTC. It translates to CSAREGGLYGYTF. The full variable domain, rest sourced from reference TRBV29-1 and TRBJ1-2, is SAVISQKPSRDICQRGTSLTIQCQVDSQVTMMFWYRQQPGQSLTLIATANQGSEATYESGFVIDKFPISRPNLTFSTLTVSNMSPEDSSIYLCSAREGGLYGYTFGSGTRLTVV.